Shown below are 22 T cell receptor beta chains from a single sample sequenced in a study of blood T cell repertoires in COVID-19. The assay was immunoSEQ multiplex PCR, and TCRdb's table has in-frame clones only and misses some. The sample consists of around 280,000 clones, 88% of them appearing once. The source material was peripheral blood. The source is a woman between 25 and 40 years old with COVID-19, enrolled during active disease.

V is TRBV6-5 and J is TRBJ2-7, with 9 positions matching TRBD2. The V gene end was trimmed by 7 bases and the J gene end by 4 bases; junction bases not matched to a gene: 5. Germline lookup yields CDR1 MNHEY and CDR2 SVGAGI. There are 13 residues in the CDR3. The CDR3 is CASTWGLAYEQYF. CDR3 DNA: TGTGCCAGCACCTGGGGACTAGCATACGAGCAGTACTTC.

The genes are TRBV7-9 and TRBJ1-3; no clear D. Per germline, CDR1 SEHNR and CDR2 FQNEAQ (reference sequence). This CDR3 spans 13 amino acids. V was trimmed by 5 bases and J by 1 base, leaving 6 bases between them. The CDR3 loop is CASSPGSGNTIYF. The CDR3 DNA reads as TGTGCCAGCAGCCCAGGTTCTGGAAACACCATATATTTT.

The chain couples TRBV5-6 to TRBJ2-6; D unresolved. This CDR3 region has 15 residues. The germline gives CDR1 SGHDT, CDR2 YYEEEE. The V end was cut by 2 bases, the J end by 4 bases, with 10 bases between. The CDR3 nucleotides read TGTGCCAGCAGCTTTGGCCAGGCAGGGGCCAACGTCCTGACTTTC. Residues: CASSFGQAGANVLTF.

This sequence joins TRBV28 and TRBJ2-3; TRBD2 matches 12 bases. Losses at the gene ends were 4 bases for V and 6 bases for J; bases not matched to a gene: 5. CDR3 size: 15 residues. CDR1 is MDHEN, CDR2 SYDVKM, per germline. This chain's CDR3 is CASSSSSGRADTQYF. The CDR3 DNA follows: TGTGCCAGCAGTTCGTCTAGCGGGAGGGCCGATACGCAGTATTTT.

This chain joins TRBV7-9 and TRBJ1-2; perhaps TRBD1 as D (5 bases). Trimming left V 7 bases short and J 8 bases short, with 14 bases between. CDR1 is SEHNR, CDR2 FQNEAQ, per germline (reference sequence). The CDR3 consists of 12 residues. The CDR3 DNA reads TGTGCCAGCAACACACAGGAGTTCGGCTACACCTTC. Translation gives CASNTQEFGYTF.

V is TRBV4-1 and J is TRBJ2-7; D might be TRBD2 (6 bases). This CDR3 has 15 amino acids. Per the germline V gene, CDR1 is MGHRA and CDR2 is YSYEKL. Deletions cut 3 bases from V and 1 base from J, with 13 bases between. CDR3 residues: CASSHGRDFSYEQYF. In DNA, the CDR3 is TGCGCCAGCAGCCATGGCCGGGACTTTTCCTACGAGCAGTACTTC.

This clone was recorded once. The genes are TRBV19 and TRBJ2-7, with 9 bases matching TRBD2. CDR3 length equals 15 residues. Germline CDR1 reads LNHDA; CDR2 reads SQIVND (reference sequence). V lost 5 bases to trimming and J lost 0 bases; unmatched junction nucleotides: 5. The CDR3 here is CASSSVSGSSYEQYF. The CDR3 nucleotides are TGTGCCAGTAGTTCCGTTAGCGGGAGCTCCTACGAGCAGTACTTC.

The chain joins TRBV27 to TRBJ2-2; D may be TRBD1 (5 bases). Per the germline V gene, CDR1 is MNHEY and CDR2 is SMNVEV (reference sequence). This CDR3 has 14 amino acids. The CDR3 DNA is TGTGCGGGGCGGCAGGCTTGGAACACCGGGGAGCTGTTTTTT. It encodes CAGRQAWNTGELFF.

The genes are TRBV18 and TRBJ2-2, with a possible D match to TRBD1 (6 bases). This CDR3 is built from 16 residues. With 3 bases removed from V and 2 bases from J, the gap between germline ends came to 13 bases. Per the germline V gene, CDR1 is KGHSH and CDR2 is LQKENI. CDR3 bases: TGTGCCAGCTCACCGGGGGCTGGCCTAAACACCGGGGAGCTGTTTTTT. Translating gives CASSPGAGLNTGELFF.

The chain is built from TRBV2 and TRBJ2-7; TRBD2 matches at 13 bases. With V trimmed by 7 bases and J by 7 bases, 7 bases remained unmatched. This CDR3 comprises 14 residues. Germline values: CDR1 SNHLY, CDR2 FYNNEI. CDR3 protein: CASTGLAGVGEQYF. The CDR3 DNA reads TGTGCCAGCACCGGACTAGCGGGAGTGGGAGAGCAGTACTTC.

CDR3 DNA sequence: TGTGCCAGCAGCTTAGGTTTAGGACAGGGGGTACTATCGACCTACGAGCAGTACTTC. Translating it yields CASSLGLGQGVLSTYEQYF. V gene TRBV7-2 combines with J gene TRBJ2-7; 10 nucleotides match TRBD1. The germline CDR1 and CDR2 sequences are SGHTA and FQGNSA. This CDR3 region has 19 residues. J was trimmed by 2 bases and V by 1 base; bases with no gene match: 14.

The chain recombines TRBV6-5 with TRBJ1-4, with 8 bases matching TRBD1. Germline CDR1 MNHEY, CDR2 SVGAGI. The V segment lost 2 bases and the J segment 2 bases; nucleotides outside the gene matches: 1. CDR3 length: 15 residues. CDR3 sequence (DNA): TGTGCCAGCAGTTACAGGACAGGGACTAATGAAAAACTGTTTTTT. Translation gives CASSYRTGTNEKLFF.

The J gene is TRBJ2-2, the V gene TRBV24-1; 11 bases map to TRBD2. The V segment lost 9 bases and the J segment 4 bases; nucleotides outside the gene matches: 9. Germline CDR1 and CDR2: KGHDR and SFDVKD. The CDR3 sequence is 16 residues long. The CDR3 nucleotides read TGTGCCACCTCGAAGCTAGCGGGAGGCGGCACCGGGGAGCTGTTTTTT. This codes for CATSKLAGGGTGELFF.

V is TRBV5-1 and J is TRBJ1-2, with D perhaps TRBD1 (6 bases). CDR3 length equals 15 residues. The V and J ends lost 4 bases and 2 bases respectively, with 15 bases between them. Germline V CDR1 and CDR2: SGHRS, YFSETQ. In nucleotides, the CDR3 is TGCGCCAGCAGCCCAACCGGGACACCAAACTATGGCTACACCTTC. Its translation: CASSPTGTPNYGYTF.

This clone was recorded only once. The genes are TRBV5-1 and TRBJ1-4, with D tentatively TRBD1 (5 bases). Trimming cost V 2 bases and J 5 bases, with 10 bases left between them. This CDR3 region has 14 residues. Germline CDR1 and CDR2: SGHRS and YFSETQ. CDR3 nucleotides: TGCGCCAGCAGCTTAGGAGGGGCGAATGAAAAACTGTTTTTT. Protein: CASSLGGANEKLFF. The variable domain in full, completed from reference TRBV5-1 and TRBJ1-4, reads KAGVTQTPRYLIKTRGQQVTLSCSPISGHRSVSWYQQTPGQGLQFLFEYFSETQRNKGNFPGRFSGRQFSNSRSEMNVSTLELGDSALYLCASSLGGANEKLFFGSGTQLSVL.

This clone occurred a few times. This chain uses TRBV30 with TRBJ2-3, with D uncertain. CDR3 length equals 15 residues. The V end was cut by 3 bases, the J end by 0 bases, with 13 bases between. In germline, CDR1 is GTSNPN, CDR2 SVGIG (reference sequence). For the CDR3, the DNA is TGTGCCTGGAGCCTGACTGGGTCTAGCACAGATACGCAGTATTTT. Translated: CAWSLTGSSTDTQYF. Drawing the rest from reference TRBV30 and TRBJ2-3, the complete variable domain is SQTIHQWPATLVQPVGSPLSLECTVEGTSNPNLYWYRQAAGRGLQLLFYSVGIGQISSEVPQNLSASRPQDRQFILSSKKLLLSDSGFYLCAWSLTGSSTDTQYFGPGTRLTVL.

The rearrangement uses TRBV7-2 and TRBJ1-4; D gene ambiguous. V shed 5 bases and J shed 5 bases, with 3 bases lying between them. This CDR3 comprises 11 residues. Germline loops: CDR1 SGHTA, CDR2 FQGNSA. The CDR3 sequence: CASSLNEKLFF. In DNA form, the CDR3 reads TGTGCCAGCAGCCTCAATGAAAAACTGTTTTTT.

This chain uses TRBV7-9 with TRBJ2-7; 9 bases fit TRBD1. With 5 bases clipped from V and 0 bases from J, the junction kept 8 bases outside the gene matches. The CDR3 totals 16 residues. Germline V gives CDR1 SEHNR, CDR2 FQNEAQ (reference sequence). CDR3 DNA sequence: TGTGCCAGCAGCCACTGGACAGGGGCCAGCTCCTACGAGCAGTACTTC. It is translated as CASSHWTGASSYEQYF.

The chain employs TRBV10-3 and TRBJ2-1, with TRBD2 identical over 10 bases. This CDR3 is 15 amino acids long. Trimming removed 2 bases from V and 9 bases from J; junction bases left unmatched: 7. Germline values: CDR1 ENHRY, CDR2 SYGVKD. The CDR3 sequence: CAISERLAGEGEQFF. The CDR3 bases are TGTGCCATCAGTGAGAGGCTAGCGGGAGAAGGTGAGCAGTTCTTC.

The CDR3 nucleotides read TGTGCCATCAGCGCAGGAACCGTCGAGCAGTTCTTC. Translating it yields CAISAGTVEQFF. The chain is built from TRBV10-3 and TRBJ2-1; D is undetermined. The CDR3 runs to 12 residues. CDR1 is ENHRY, CDR2 SYGVKD, per germline. V lost 6 bases and J lost 10, with 13 bases in between.

The chain combines TRBV7-9 with TRBJ2-3, with 11 bases matching TRBD1. Looked up from germline, CDR1 is SEHNR and CDR2 is FQNEAQ (reference sequence). J gave up 3 bases and V 3 bases, and 2 bases lay outside the gene matches. This CDR3 comprises 15 residues. The DNA of the CDR3 is TGTGCCAGCAGCTTCGGGACAGGGGGGACAGATACGCAGTATTTT. The encoded protein is CASSFGTGGTDTQYF. Looking up the rest from reference TRBV7-9 and TRBJ2-3 gives the full variable domain: DTGVSQNPRHKITKRGQNVTFRCDPISEHNRLYWYRQTLGQGPEFLTYFQNEAQLEKSRLLSDRFSAERPKGSFSTLEIQRTEQGDSAMYLCASSFGTGGTDTQYFGPGTRLTVL.

The rearrangement joins TRBV7-9 to TRBJ2-3; TRBD2 matches 8 bases. The germline CDR1 and CDR2 sequences are SEHNR and FQNEAQ (reference sequence). CDR3 length equals 18 residues. The J segment lost 5 bases and the V segment lost 6 bases, leaving 19 bases of the junction unmatched. The CDR3 coding sequence is TGTGCCAGCAGTTCTCTTACGAGTCGGCTAGCGGGTATAGATACGCAGTATTTT. Translating gives CASSSLTSRLAGIDTQYF.